This T cell receptor beta chain was identified during a study of cytomegalovirus exposure and HLA in healthy donors. At the level of the study: The 120 validation repertoires, a later analysis reported, used the same platform as the roughly 660 repertoires from the first cohort. Study-level results: Investigators reported 150 to 200 TCR beta chains as tied to cytomegalovirus. CMV antigen specificity was confirmed in vitro for a few CMV-associated chains.

The CDR3 totals 14 residues. Trimming stripped 2 bases from V and 0 bases from J, with 7 bases between. Germline CDR1 reads SGHRS; CDR2 reads YFSETQ. Among the roughly 110 subjects of the validation cohort, separate from the roughly 730-subject first cohort, were the donors. Only in-frame clones appear in the TCRdb table, and some are missing; sequencing was by immunoSEQ multiplex PCR. The data contain roughly 220,000 clones, over 80% of them seen just once; the ten biggest clones take up roughly 13%. Details on this clone: Its specificity is unknown. This same CDR3 is encoded by further DNA sequences in the sample.

The TCR sequence derives from a young woman in good health and CMV-seropositive. The V call is TRBV5-1, the J call TRBJ2-3, with no clear D. Sequences were obtained from PBMCs. DNA for the CDR3: TGCGCCAGCAGCTTAGCGAAGAGCACAGATACGCAGTATTTT. Protein product: CASSLAKSTDTQYF. Supplemented by reference TRBV5-1 and TRBJ2-3, the full variable domain reads KAGVTQTPRYLIKTRGQQVTLSCSPISGHRSVSWYQQTPGQGLQFLFEYFSETQRNKGNFPGRFSGRQFSNSRSEMNVSTLELGDSALYLCASSLAKSTDTQYFGPGTRLTVL.